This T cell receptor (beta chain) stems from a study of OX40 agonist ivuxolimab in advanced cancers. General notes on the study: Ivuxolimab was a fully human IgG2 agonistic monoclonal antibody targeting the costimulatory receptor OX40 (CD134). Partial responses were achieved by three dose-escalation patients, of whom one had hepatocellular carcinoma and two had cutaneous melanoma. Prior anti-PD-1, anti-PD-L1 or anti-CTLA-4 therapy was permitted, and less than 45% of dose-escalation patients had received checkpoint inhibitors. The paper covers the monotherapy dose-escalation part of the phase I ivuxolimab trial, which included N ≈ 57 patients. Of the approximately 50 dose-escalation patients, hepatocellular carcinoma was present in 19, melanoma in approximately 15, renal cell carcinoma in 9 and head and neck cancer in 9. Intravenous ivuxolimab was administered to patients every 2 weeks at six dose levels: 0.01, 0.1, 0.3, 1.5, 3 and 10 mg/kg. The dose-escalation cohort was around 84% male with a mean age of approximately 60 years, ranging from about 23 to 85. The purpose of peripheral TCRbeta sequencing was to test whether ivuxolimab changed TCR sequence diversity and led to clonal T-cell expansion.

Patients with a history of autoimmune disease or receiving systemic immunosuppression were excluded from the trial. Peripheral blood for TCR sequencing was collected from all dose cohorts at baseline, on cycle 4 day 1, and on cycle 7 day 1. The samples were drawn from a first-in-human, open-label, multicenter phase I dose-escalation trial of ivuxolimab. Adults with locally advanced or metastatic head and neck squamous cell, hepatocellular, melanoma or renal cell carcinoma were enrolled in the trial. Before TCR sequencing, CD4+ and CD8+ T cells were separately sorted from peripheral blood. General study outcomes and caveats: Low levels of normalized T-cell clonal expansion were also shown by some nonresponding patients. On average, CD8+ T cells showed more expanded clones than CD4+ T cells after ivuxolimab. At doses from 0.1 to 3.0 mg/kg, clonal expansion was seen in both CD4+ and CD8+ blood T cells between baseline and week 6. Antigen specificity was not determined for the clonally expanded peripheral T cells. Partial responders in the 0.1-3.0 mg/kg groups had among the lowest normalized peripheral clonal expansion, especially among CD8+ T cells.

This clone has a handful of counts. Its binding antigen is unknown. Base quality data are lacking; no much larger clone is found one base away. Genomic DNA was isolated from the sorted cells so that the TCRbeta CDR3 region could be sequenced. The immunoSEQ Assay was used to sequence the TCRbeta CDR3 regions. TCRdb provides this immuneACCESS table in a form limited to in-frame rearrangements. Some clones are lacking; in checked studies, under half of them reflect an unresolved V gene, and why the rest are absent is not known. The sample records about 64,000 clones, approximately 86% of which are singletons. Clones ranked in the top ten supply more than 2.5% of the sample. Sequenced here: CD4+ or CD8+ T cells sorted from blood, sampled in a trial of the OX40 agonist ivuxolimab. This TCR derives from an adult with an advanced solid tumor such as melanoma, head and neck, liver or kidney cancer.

The DNA sequence follows: TGTGCCAGCAGCTTAGAGGCGGGAGATAATGGCAATGAGCAGTTCTTC. It encodes CASSLEAGDNGNEQFF. The chain is encoded by TRBV7-6 joined to TRBJ2-1, with 7 central nucleotides matching TRBD2. The germline V end is reduced by 1 base and the J end by 6 bases; junction bases left unmatched: 9. Taken from the germline V gene, the CDR1 and CDR2 loops are SGHVS and FNYEAQ. The CDR3 sequence holds 16 residues, the cysteine and phenylalanine included. Only CDR3 DNA remains: 48 bases, in frame from the first base. The reference TRBV7-6 and TRBJ2-1 proteins fill in what lies around the CDR3, so the full variable domain reads GAGVSQSPRYKVTKRGQDVALRCDPISGHVSLYWYRQALGQGPEFLTYFNYEAQQDKSGLPNDRFSAERPEGSISTLTIQRTEQRDSAMYRCASSLEAGDNGNEQFFGPGTRLTVL.